The 21 T cell receptor beta chains reported below all come from one sample, sequenced in a study of tumor-infiltrating lymphocytes in primary liver carcinoma. From around 500 ng of total RNA, TCR beta-specific cDNA was reverse-transcribed using a constant-region primer. Library construction for TCR beta comprised three nested multiplex PCR rounds performed with slightly modified ARM-PCR. The opening two PCR rounds, approximately 10 cycles each, paired TRBV1-TRBV30 forward primers with a C-beta reverse primer. TCRdb analysed the multiplex PCR reads with MiXCR anew, one entry per CDR3 protein. Among fewer than 75,000 distinct CDR3 sequences listed, about 71% were seen once. Total RNA and DNA came together from 20-30 mg of bulk tissue without cell sorting. The sample was liver tumor tissue from sampling region 4. Subset indicated: tumor region T4, right-lateral pole. These receptors all stem from a man aged 35 to 55 with primary liver carcinoma and hepatitis B virus infection.

Comment on this clonotype: The conserved phenylalanine or tryptophan is not found at the CDR3 terminus, so this likely reflects a read error. This chain uses TRBV4-1 with TRBJ2-1, with D unclear. The CDR3 totals 10 residues. Germline V gives CDR1 MGHRA, CDR2 YSYEKL. Trimming took off 5 bases at V and 12 bases at J, with 8 bases between the two ends. In DNA, the CDR3 is TGCGCCAGCAGCGCGAGACTGCAGTTCTCC. Its translation: CASSARLQFS.

With respect to this clonotype: Compared with germline, one end of the junction differs, possibly owing to a read error. The chain has TRBV6-1 and TRBJ1-1, with TRBD1 matching over 11 bases. The CDR3 runs 19 residues. Germline V CDR1 and CDR2: MNHNS, SASEGT. CDR3 amino acids: CATGTPGQGVGSRNTEVFF. The DNA for the CDR3 is TGTGCCACCGGGACCCCGGGACAGGGGGTTGGGTCACGGAACACTGAAGTTTTCTTT.

Regarding this clonotype: As the CDR3 is not closed by the conserved phenylalanine or tryptophan, this likely results from a read error. The V call is TRBV6-2 or TRBV6-3, the J call TRBJ2-5; 9 bases are shared with TRBD2. The CDR3 contains 17 residues. The germline V gene encodes CDR1 MNHEY and CDR2 SVGEGT. CDR3 coding DNA: TGTGTCAGCAGTTATGGTTCAGCGGGAGGATGGGGAGAGACCCAGTACATC. It codes for CVSSYGSAGGWGETQYI.

Worth noting for this clonotype: This likely comes from a read error, as the CDR3 has no conserved phenylalanine or tryptophan at its end. The CDR3 loop reads CASSPAGSTDTQYL. The DNA of the CDR3 is TGTGCTAGTAGCCCTGCGGGTAGCACAGATACGCAGTATTTA. This rearrangement joins TRBV12-5 to TRBJ2-3; D is perhaps TRBD2 (5 bases). CDR1 and CDR2 (germline): LGHNT, FRNRAP. The CDR3 consists of 14 residues. Trimming shortened V by 8 bases and J by 0 bases, and 12 bases separated the two germline ends.

Remarks on this clonotype: With a much larger clone just one base away, this may be a read error. The chain is built from TRBV11-2 and TRBJ2-1, with TRBD2 identical over 7 bases. The CDR3 runs to 15 residues. CDR1 and CDR2 (germline): SGHAT, FQNNGV. Trimming cost V 1 base and J 8 bases; bases outside gene matches: 8. CDR3 in DNA: TGTGCCAGCAGCTTAGGCTCGGGAGGATGGGATGAGCAGTTCTTC. Amino acids: CASSLGSGGWDEQFF.

Details on this clonotype: It is likely a read error, because the conserved phenylalanine at the end of the CDR3 is missing. The V and J genes are TRBV6-2 or TRBV6-3 and TRBJ1-2; D possibly corresponds to TRBD1 (5 bases). The ends were cut back, 7 bases at V and 4 bases at J, with 19 bases in the middle. Germline V gives CDR1 MNHEY, CDR2 SVGEGT. The CDR3 is 15 amino acids. The CDR3, as DNA: TGTGCCAGCAAACCGGGCTGGGGGAACGCCTATGGCTACACCCTC. It codes for CASKPGWGNAYGYTL.

For this clonotype: This is likely a read error, given that the CDR3 carries no conserved phenylalanine or tryptophan at its end. Because the CDR3's place on the DNA is in doubt, the DNA is left out and the CDR3 is given as listed by TCRdb. The gene calls are TRBV6-6 and TRBJ1-5. From its first to its last residue, the CDR3 has 17 amino acids. Germline lookup yields CDR1 MNHNY and CDR2 SVGAGI (reference sequence). This CDR3 reads CASSYSMIPASNQPQHL.

In the case of this clonotype: A clone one base away is much larger, so this may be a read error. The genes are TRBV28 and TRBJ2-4; TRBD1 is a possible D gene (5 bases). Germline V gives CDR1 MDHEN, CDR2 SYDVKM. CDR3 size: 17 residues. The DNA of the CDR3 is TGTGCCAGCAGTTTAGTTTCAGGGCCCCGGTTCTCGAACATTGAGTACTTC. Amino acids: CASSLVSGPRFSNIEYF.

Points on this clonotype: The junction does not match germline at one end; this may be a read error. This chain uses TRBV6-6 with TRBJ2-2; a weak D match, TRBD1 (5 bases). Germline V gene lookup returns CDR1 MNHNY and CDR2 SVGAGI (reference sequence). This CDR3 spans 17 amino acids. Written as DNA, the CDR3 is TGTACCAGCACCCTAAGAGGTTGGGTCACGGACAAGAGGGAGCTGTTTTTT. This codes for CTSTLRGWVTDKRELFF.

A remark on this clonotype: The junction does not match germline at one end; this may be a read error. The V and J genes are TRBV29-1 and TRBJ1-1; no definite D call. This CDR3 spans 14 amino acids. Germline V gene data show CDR1 as SQVTM and CDR2 as ANQGSEA. The CDR3: CRVEAEEFFPEALF. For the CDR3, the DNA is TGCAGGGTTGAAGCCGAAGAGTTTTTCCCTGAAGCTCTCTTT.

DNA of the CDR3: TGTGCCAGCAGCCAAGACAGGGTGGAGAACATTCAGTACTTC. Residues: CASSQDRVENIQYF. V and J are TRBV5-4 and TRBJ2-4, with TRBD1 matching 7 bases. The CDR3 consists of 14 residues. Germline values: CDR1 SGHNT, CDR2 YYREEE (reference sequence). Germline trimming cut 4 bases from V and 7 bases from J; bases unmatched to any gene: 8.

Points on this clonotype: The germline gene is not matched at one end of the junction; a read error may be the cause. The chain combines TRBV6-1 with TRBJ1-5; D unresolved. The CDR3 contains 15 residues. Germline-derived CDR1 and CDR2 are MNHNS and SASEGT. CDR3 DNA sequence: TGTACCAGCAGATATCGGGGAGATTTGGATCAACCCCAGCATTTT. Residues: CTSRYRGDLDQPQHF.

The genes are TRBV10-3 and TRBJ2-6; 7 positions match TRBD2. This CDR3 contains 15 residues. Germline lookup yields CDR1 ENHRY and CDR2 SYGVKD. Germline trimming cut 8 bases from V and 8 bases from J; bases unmatched to any gene: 12. Written as DNA, the CDR3 is TGTGCCATCGGTGTGGGAGGGCACGGGCCCAACGTCCTGACTTTC. Translated, it gives CAIGVGGHGPNVLTF.

At least ten counts were recorded for this clonotype. The chain couples TRBV10-2 to TRBJ1-1; D uncertain. V lost 6 bases and J lost 7, with 9 bases in between. CDR1 and CDR2 (germline): WSHSY, SAAADI. The CDR3 covers 11 residues. CDR3 coding DNA: TGCGCCAGCAGCCACCTCAATGAAGCTTTCTTT. Translation gives CASSHLNEAFF.

On this clonotype itself: The missing conserved phenylalanine or tryptophan at the end of this CDR3 makes a read error likely. The V and J genes are TRBV5-6 and TRBJ2-2; D perhaps matches TRBD1 (5 bases). The CDR3 has 15 amino acids. Germline CDR1 and CDR2: SGHDT and YYEEEE. The V gene lost 1 base and the J gene lost 4 bases, with 11 bases spanning the gap. The CDR3 nucleotides read TGTGCCAGCAGCTTGTGGGGCAGAGCCACCGGGGAGCTGTTTTAT. Translation: CASSLWGRATGELFY.

V gene TRBV4-1 combines with J gene TRBJ2-1; D gene unclear. The CDR3 consists of 14 residues. Looked up from germline, CDR1 is MGHRA and CDR2 is YSYEKL. The CDR3 DNA is TGCACCTGCAGCCGAGAGAATATATGCAATGAGCAGTTCTTC. Residues: CTCSRENICNEQFF.

This clonotype occurred many times. The V call is TRBV10-3, the J call TRBJ1-1; 10 nucleotides align to TRBD1. Germline values: CDR1 ENHRY, CDR2 SYGVKD. The CDR3 length is 15 residues. J was trimmed by 1 base and V by 6 bases; bases with no gene match: 5. In nucleotides, the CDR3 is TGTGCCATCAGCACGGGACAGGGGAAGAACACTGAAGCTTTCTTT. Translated: CAISTGQGKNTEAFF.

Points on this clonotype: The junction differs from germline at one of its ends, possibly a read error. The chain joins TRBV4-3 to TRBJ1-1; perhaps TRBD1 as D (6 bases). This CDR3 contains 13 residues. Germline V gene sequence: CDR1 LGHNA, CDR2 YSLEER. CDR3 bases: TGCGCCAACAGCCAAGGGGGGAACACTGAAGCTTTCTTT. Its translation: CANSQGGNTEAFF.

As concerns this clonotype: The junction departs from the called germline gene at one end, perhaps through a read error. The V call is TRBV11-1, the J call TRBJ2-4; 11 bases agree with TRBD2. From germline, CDR1 is SGHAT and CDR2 FQDESV (reference sequence). The CDR3 extends over 17 amino acids. The DNA for the CDR3 is TGTGTCAGCAACTTTTCCGAGACTAGCGGGACCAAAAGCATTCAGTACTTC. It yields the protein CVSNFSETSGTKSIQYF.

This clonotype was seen at least ten times. The junction departs from the called germline gene at one end, perhaps through a read error. The gene calls are TRBV6-6 and TRBJ1-4, with a tentative D call TRBD1 (5 bases). From germline, CDR1 is MNHNY and CDR2 SVGAGI (reference sequence). The CDR3 is made up of 11 amino acids. The CDR3 protein is CACSLGGKLFF. The CDR3 region has the DNA TGTGCCTGCAGTTTGGGGGGAAAACTGTTTTTT.

The chain recombines TRBV6-5 with TRBJ1-1; 9 bases align to TRBD1. Germline V CDR1 and CDR2: MNHEY, SVGAGI. The V gene end was trimmed by 6 bases and the J gene end by 4 bases; junction bases not matched to a gene: 18. There are 18 residues in the CDR3. CDR3 coding DNA: TGTGCCAGCAGCCATGCTGGGGGACAGGGTGCCTTGGGCACTGAAGCTTTCTTT. Amino acids: CASSHAGGQGALGTEAFF.